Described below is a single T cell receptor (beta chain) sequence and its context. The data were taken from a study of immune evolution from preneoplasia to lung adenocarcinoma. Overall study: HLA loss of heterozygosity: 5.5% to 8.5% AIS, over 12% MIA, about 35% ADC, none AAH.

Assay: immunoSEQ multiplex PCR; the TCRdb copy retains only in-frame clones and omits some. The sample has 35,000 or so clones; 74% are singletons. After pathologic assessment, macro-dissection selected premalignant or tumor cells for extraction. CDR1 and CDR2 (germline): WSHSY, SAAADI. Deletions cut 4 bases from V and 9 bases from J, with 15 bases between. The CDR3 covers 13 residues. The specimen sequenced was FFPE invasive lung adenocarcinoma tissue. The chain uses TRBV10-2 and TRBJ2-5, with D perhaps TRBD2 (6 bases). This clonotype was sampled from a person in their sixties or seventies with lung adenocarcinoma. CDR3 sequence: CASSASGTSAQYF. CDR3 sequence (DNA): TGCGCCAGCAGTGCATCCGGGACTTCGGCCCAGTACTTC.